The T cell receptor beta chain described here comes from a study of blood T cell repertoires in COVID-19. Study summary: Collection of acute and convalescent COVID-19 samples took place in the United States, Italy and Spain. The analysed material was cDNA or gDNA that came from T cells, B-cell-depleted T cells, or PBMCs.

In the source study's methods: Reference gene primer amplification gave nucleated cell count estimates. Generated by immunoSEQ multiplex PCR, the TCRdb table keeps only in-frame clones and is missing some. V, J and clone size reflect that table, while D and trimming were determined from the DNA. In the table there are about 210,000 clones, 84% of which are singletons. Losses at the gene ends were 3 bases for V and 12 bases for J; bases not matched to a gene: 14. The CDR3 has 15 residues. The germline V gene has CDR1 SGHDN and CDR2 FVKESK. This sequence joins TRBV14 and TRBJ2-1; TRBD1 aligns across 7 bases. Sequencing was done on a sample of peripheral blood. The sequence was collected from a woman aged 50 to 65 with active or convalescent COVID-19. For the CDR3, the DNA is TGTGCCAGCAGCCATAACTATTTAGTCCCAGGGGGGCAGTTCTTC. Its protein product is CASSHNYLVPGGQFF.